This T cell receptor beta chain was recorded in a study of control samples from healthy donors and cancer patients. From germline, CDR1 is LNHDA and CDR2 SQIVND (reference sequence). Trimming stripped 4 bases from V and 0 bases from J, with 7 bases between. This CDR3 is 14 amino acids long. The protocol was immunoSEQ multiplex PCR, while the TCRdb copy is restricted to in-frame clones and leaves out a portion. The sample contains 400,000 to 450,000 clones, 75% to 95% of which appear only once. The sequence was collected from a middle-aged man with head and neck cancer. The chain recombines TRBV19 with TRBJ2-1; possible D gene TRBD1, 6 bases. Sequencing was done on a sample of PBMCs. This CDR3 reads CASSKQGSYNEQFF. The CDR3 coding sequence is TGTGCCAGTAGTAAACAGGGCTCCTACAATGAGCAGTTCTTC. Full variable domain (remainder filled in from reference TRBV19 and TRBJ2-1): DGGITQSPKYLFRKEGQNVTLSCEQNLNHDAMYWYRQDPGQGLRLIYYSQIVNDFQKGDIAEGYSVSREKKESFPLTVTSAQKNPTAFYLCASSKQGSYNEQFFGPGTRLTVL.